This is a list of T cell receptor beta chains from one sample in a study of T cells in Graves' hyperthyroidism and ophthalmopathy. TCRdb passed the multiplex PCR reads through MiXCR, listing each CDR3 protein once. The repertoire consists of about 360,000 distinct CDR3 sequences, with 15% to 20% occurring once and the leading ten covering 3.7%. The sequencing sample was made of blood. Source of these receptors: a young woman with Graves' hyperthyroidism. Both conserved end residues are part of each CDR3. The D gene is left open where the match is weak. Part of the rows lack a size; the others show once, few, many or a class for expanded clones.

V	size	D	J	DNA	CDR3
TRBV3-1	few	NA	TRBJ2-2	TGTGCCAGCAGACTGTCGACCGGGGGCCACACCGGGGAGCTGTTTTTT	CASRLSTGGHTGELFF
TRBV12-3/TRBV12-4	many	TRBD1	TRBJ1-5	TGTGCCAGCAGTCTCAGGGGGCTCCACAATCAGCCCCAGCATTTT	CASSLRGLHNQPQHF
TRBV5-1	NA	NA	TRBJ1-5	TGCGCCAGCAGCTTGGCCGGGGACTCCAGGCCCCAGCATTTT	CASSLAGDSRPQHF
TRBV4-1	few	NA	TRBJ1-1	TGCGCCAGCAGCCACAGAGGGCCTCCCAACGAGGCAATGAACACTGAAGCTTTCTTT	CASSHRGPPNEAMNTEAFF
TRBV12-3/TRBV12-4	once	TRBD1	TRBJ2-7	TGTGCCAGCAGTTTAGGTATAACAGGGGGCGAGCAGTACTTC	CASSLGITGGEQYF
TRBV5-1	NA	NA	TRBJ2-7	TGCGCCAGCAGCCCCGGGCGCCTGAGAGGGTCCTACGAGCAGTACTTC	CASSPGRLRGSYEQYF
TRBV7-2	many	NA	TRBJ2-5	TGTGCCAGCAGCTCGGGACGGTTCGCGGAGACCCAGTACTTC	CASSSGRFAETQYF
TRBV6-5	many	NA	TRBJ1-3	TGTGCCAGCAGTTACGGCCTAAATCGGGACACCATATATTTT	CASSYGLNRDTIYF
TRBV6-1	NA	TRBD2	TRBJ2-7	TGTGCCAGCAGTCCGGGGACTAGCGGGATAATTTTCGAGCAGTACTTC	CASSPGTSGIIFEQYF
TRBV5-1	many	TRBD2	TRBJ2-2	TGCGCCAGCAGCTGGAGGCGGCGGGGGGCGTCGAACACCGGGGAGCTGTTTTTT	CASSWRRRGASNTGELFF
TRBV2	many	NA	TRBJ1-2	TGTGCCAGCAGTCCCGACAGGCGAGGCACCTTC	CASSPDRRGTF
TRBV20-1	NA	NA	TRBJ2-5	TGCAGTGCTAGAGATCTACAGACCAGGGGCGGGGAGACCCAGTACTTC	CSARDLQTRGGETQYF
TRBV11-3	NA	NA	TRBJ2-5	TGTGCCAGCAGCTTATTGTCTAGACTCGTCCAAGAGACCCAGTACTTC	CASSLLSRLVQETQYF
TRBV6-1	many	NA	TRBJ1-2	TGTGCCAGCAGCCAAACAGCGTACTATGGCTACACCTTC	CASSQTAYYGYTF
TRBV20-1	NA	TRBD2	TRBJ2-3	TGCAGTGCTAGAGATCCCGGGACTAGCGGGGGAGGCACAGATACGCAGTATTTT	CSARDPGTSGGGTDTQYF
TRBV20-1	many	TRBD2	TRBJ2-7	TGCAGTGCTGGCGGGGGGTGGATTGGTTCGGACGAGCAGTACTTC	CSAGGGWIGSDEQYF
TRBV30	many	TRBD1	TRBJ1-3	TGTGCCTGGGGGACAGGGGATTTGTCTGGAAACACCATATATTTT	CAWGTGDLSGNTIYF
TRBV5-4	many	NA	TRBJ1-1	TGTGCCAGCAGCCATACCGACAGAAACACTGAAGCTTTCTTT	CASSHTDRNTEAFF
TRBV10-2	many	TRBD1	TRBJ1-2	TGCGCCAGCAGTGCAGGGGGCTATGGCTACACCTTC	CASSAGGYGYTF
TRBV18	few	NA	TRBJ2-7	TGTGCCAGCTCACCAGGCAGGGGACGAGACGAGCAGTACTTC	CASSPGRGRDEQYF
TRBV12-3/TRBV12-4	few	NA	TRBJ2-6	TGTGCCAGCAGTTTTTTGGGTTGGAGCTCTGGGGCCAACGTCCTGACTTTC	CASSFLGWSSGANVLTF
TRBV6-1	NA	TRBD1	TRBJ1-1	TGTGCCAGCAGTACAGGGGCGACGAACACTGAAGCTTTCTTT	CASSTGATNTEAFF
TRBV29-1	few	NA	TRBJ2-7	TGCAGCGTTCTAGTCGGCGAGCAGTACTTC	CSVLVGEQYF
TRBV7-9	few	NA	TRBJ1-1	TGTGCCAGCAGTCGAGCGGTGCAAGTCACTGAAGCTTTCTTT	CASSRAVQVTEAFF
TRBV7-2	many	NA	TRBJ2-7	TGTGCCAGCAGCTCCCAGGGTGTTGGCTCCTACGAGCAGTACTTC	CASSSQGVGSYEQYF
TRBV7-9	NA	NA	TRBJ1-1	TGTGCCAGCAGTCTAGACGGGGGGAACCTCTATACGGCTTTCTTT	CASSLDGGNLYTAFF
TRBV11-2	many	NA	TRBJ1-2	TGTGCCAGCAGCTTAAACCAGGGCACTAACTATGGCTACACCTTC	CASSLNQGTNYGYTF
TRBV3-1	NA	NA	TRBJ1-1	TGTGCCAGCAGCCAAGTTGGGGGGCTGAACACTGAAGCTTTCTTT	CASSQVGGLNTEAFF
TRBV20-1	many	NA	TRBJ1-3	TGCAGTGCTAGAGACCCCGGGAGCCCCTCTGGAAACACCATATATTTT	CSARDPGSPSGNTIYF
TRBV28	many	NA	TRBJ1-1	TGTGCCAGCAGTTCCTCTTGGGATGTCGGGCGCTTCTTT	CASSSSWDVGRFF
TRBV7-8	NA	NA	TRBJ2-7	TGTGCCAGCAGCCGCGACTACGGGTCCTACGAGCAGTACTTC	CASSRDYGSYEQYF
TRBV19	many	NA	TRBJ1-1	TGTGCCAGTACCTACGCAGTGAACACTGAAGCTTTCTTT	CASTYAVNTEAFF
TRBV11-2	few	NA	TRBJ1-1	TGTGCCAGCAGCTCCCGAGGGGACGCTATTCGGCGGGACACTGAAGCTTTCTTT	CASSSRGDAIRRDTEAFF
TRBV20-1	NA	NA	TRBJ1-5	TGCAGTGCTCTCGATTTAGACGGCAATCAGCCCCAGCATTTT	CSALDLDGNQPQHF
TRBV12-3/TRBV12-4	many	NA	TRBJ2-2	TGTGCCAGCCTGTGGTCCGGGGAGCTGTTTTTT	CASLWSGELFF
TRBV29-1	NA	NA	TRBJ2-5	TGCAGCGTTGAAAAGTGGGACCAAGAGACCCAGTACTTC	CSVEKWDQETQYF
TRBV24-1	few	TRBD1	TRBJ2-7	TGTGCCACCAGTGTGAGGGGGCCAGGGGAAGAGGCCTACGAGCAGTACTTC	CATSVRGPGEEAYEQYF
TRBV28	many	NA	TRBJ1-1	TGTGCCAGCTTCTTACGAGGCGCTGAAGCTTTCTTT	CASFLRGAEAFF
TRBV11-1	many	NA	TRBJ1-5	TGTGCCAGCAGCCCTATGGGGGGCAGGAGTAGCAATCAGCCCCAGCATTTT	CASSPMGGRSSNQPQHF
TRBV29-1	many	TRBD2	TRBJ2-7	TGCAGCGTTGAAGGCGGGAGATCCTACGAGCAGTACTTC	CSVEGGRSYEQYF
TRBV20-1	many	NA	TRBJ2-7	TGCAGTGCTAGTAAGGTCGGGGGCCTATCCTACGAGCAGTACTTC	CSASKVGGLSYEQYF